This TCR beta chain was identified in a study of T-cell reconstitution after alpha-beta-depleted transplantation in children. This clonotype has only a few counts. The authors prepared the TCRbeta library with unique molecular identifiers. One entry per CDR3 protein results from TCRdb running MiXCR on the PCR reads. The sample consists of approximately 1,000,000 distinct CDR3 sequences, roughly 29% of them appearing once. Germline V gives CDR1 MNHNS, CDR2 SASEGT. This CDR3 has 14 residues. Deletions cut 10 bases from V and 2 bases from J, with 17 bases between. The sequence was collected from a boy in the first two years of life who had a stem cell transplant for SCID, so the T cells may come from the graft donor. The chain uses TRBV6-1 and TRBJ1-2; D is ambiguous. The input for sequencing was PBMCs, mostly from graft donor cells, taken 360 days after TCRalphabeta/CD19-depleted stem cell transplant. The CDR3, as DNA: TGTGCCACCGACGAGTTCTCTAGGAACTATGGCTACACCTTC. Its protein is CATDEFSRNYGYTF.